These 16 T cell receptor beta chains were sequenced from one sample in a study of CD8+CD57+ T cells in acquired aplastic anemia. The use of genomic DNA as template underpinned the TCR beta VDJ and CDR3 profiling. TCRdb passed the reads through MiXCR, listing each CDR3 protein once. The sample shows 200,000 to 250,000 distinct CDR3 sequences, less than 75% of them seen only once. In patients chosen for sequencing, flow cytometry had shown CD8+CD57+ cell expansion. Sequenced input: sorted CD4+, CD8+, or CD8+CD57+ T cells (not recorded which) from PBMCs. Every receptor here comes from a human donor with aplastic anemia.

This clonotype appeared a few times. CDR3 residues: CASSRGQGTGELFF. The CDR3 DNA follows: TGTGCCAGCAGCCGGGGACAGGGTACCGGGGAGCTGTTTTTT. The genes are TRBV5-6 and TRBJ2-2, with TRBD1 matching 9 bases. Germline V gives CDR1 SGHDT, CDR2 YYEEEE. The CDR3 has 14 residues. The J segment lost 5 bases and the V segment lost 4 bases, leaving 3 bases of the junction unmatched.

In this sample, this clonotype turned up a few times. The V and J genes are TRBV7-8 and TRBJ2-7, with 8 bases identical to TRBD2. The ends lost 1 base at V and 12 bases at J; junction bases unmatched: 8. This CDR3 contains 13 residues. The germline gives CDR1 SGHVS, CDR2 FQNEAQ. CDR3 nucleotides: TGTGCCAGCAGCTTAGTTGCCAGCGGGGGTTTGTACTTC. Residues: CASSLVASGGLYF.

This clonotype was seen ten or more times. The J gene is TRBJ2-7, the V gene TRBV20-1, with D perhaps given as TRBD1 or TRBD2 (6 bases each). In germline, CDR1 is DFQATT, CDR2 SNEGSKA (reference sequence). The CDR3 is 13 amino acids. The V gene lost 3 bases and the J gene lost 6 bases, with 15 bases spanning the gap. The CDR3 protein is CSASNRDSPEQYF. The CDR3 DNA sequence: TGCAGTGCTAGCAACAGGGACTCTCCCGAGCAGTACTTC.

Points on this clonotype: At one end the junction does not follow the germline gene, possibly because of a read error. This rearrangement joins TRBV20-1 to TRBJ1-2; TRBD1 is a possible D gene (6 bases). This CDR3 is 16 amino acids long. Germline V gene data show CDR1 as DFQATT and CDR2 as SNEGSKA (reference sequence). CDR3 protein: CSARDSATGGNYGYTF. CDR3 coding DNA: TGCAGTGCTAGAGATTCGGCGACAGGAGGTAACTATGGCTACACCTTT.

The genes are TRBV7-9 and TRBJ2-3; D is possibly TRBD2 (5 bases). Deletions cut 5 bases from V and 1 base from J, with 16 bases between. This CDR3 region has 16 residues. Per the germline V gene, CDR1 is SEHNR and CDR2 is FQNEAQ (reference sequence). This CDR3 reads CASSPKVGRGTDTQYF. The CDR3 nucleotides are TGTGCCAGCAGCCCTAAGGTTGGGCGGGGCACAGATACGCAGTATTTT.

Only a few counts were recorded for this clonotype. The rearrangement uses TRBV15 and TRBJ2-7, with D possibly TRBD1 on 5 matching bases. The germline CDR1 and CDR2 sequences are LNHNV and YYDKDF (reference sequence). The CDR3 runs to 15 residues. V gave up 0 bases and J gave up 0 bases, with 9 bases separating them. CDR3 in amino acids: CATSREGLSSYEQYF. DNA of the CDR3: TGTGCCACCAGCAGAGAGGGGCTAAGCTCCTACGAGCAGTACTTC.

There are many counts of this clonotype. The CDR3 spells CASSWDRGIETGELFF. The CDR3 nucleotides are TGCGCCAGCAGCTGGGACAGGGGTATTGAAACCGGGGAGCTGTTTTTT. The V gene is TRBV5-1, the J gene TRBJ2-2; 10 bases are shared with TRBD1. The CDR3 contains 16 residues. Germline V gene sequence: CDR1 SGHRS, CDR2 YFSETQ. The V segment lost 3 bases and the J segment 5 bases; nucleotides outside the gene matches: 7. Full variable domain (outside the CDR3, taken from reference TRBV5-1 and TRBJ2-2): KAGVTQTPRYLIKTRGQQVTLSCSPISGHRSVSWYQQTPGQGLQFLFEYFSETQRNKGNFPGRFSGRQFSNSRSEMNVSTLELGDSALYLCASSWDRGIETGELFFGEGSRLTVL.

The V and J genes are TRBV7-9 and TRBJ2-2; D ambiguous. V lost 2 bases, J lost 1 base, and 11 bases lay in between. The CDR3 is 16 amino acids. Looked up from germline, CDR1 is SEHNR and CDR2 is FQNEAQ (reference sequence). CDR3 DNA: TGTGCCAGCAGCTTAAAGGTAGGCGGGAACACCGGGGAGCTGTTTTTT. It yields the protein CASSLKVGGNTGELFF.

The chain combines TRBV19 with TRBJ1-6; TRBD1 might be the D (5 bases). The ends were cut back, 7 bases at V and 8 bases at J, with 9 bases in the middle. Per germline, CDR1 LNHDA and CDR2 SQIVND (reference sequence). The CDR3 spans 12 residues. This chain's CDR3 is CASKKGYSPLHF. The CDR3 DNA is TGTGCCAGTAAGAAGGGGTATTCACCCCTCCACTTT. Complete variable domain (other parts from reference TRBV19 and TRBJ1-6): DGGITQSPKYLFRKEGQNVTLSCEQNLNHDAMYWYRQDPGQGLRLIYYSQIVNDFQKGDIAEGYSVSREKKESFPLTVTSAQKNPTAFYLCASKKGYSPLHFGNGTRLTVT.

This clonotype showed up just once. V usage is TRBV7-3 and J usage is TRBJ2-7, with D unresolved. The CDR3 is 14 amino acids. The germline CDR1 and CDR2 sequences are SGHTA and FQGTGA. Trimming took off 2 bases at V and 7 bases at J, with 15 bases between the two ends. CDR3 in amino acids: CASSLRRTKEEQYF. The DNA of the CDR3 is TGTGCCAGCAGCTTACGGCGTACCAAGGAAGAGCAGTACTTC.

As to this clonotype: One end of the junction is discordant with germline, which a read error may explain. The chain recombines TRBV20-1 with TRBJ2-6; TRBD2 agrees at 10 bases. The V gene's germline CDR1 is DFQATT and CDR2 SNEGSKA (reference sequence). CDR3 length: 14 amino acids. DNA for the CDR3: TGCAGTGGAAGCGGGGGGGCTGGGGCCAACGTCCTGATTTTC. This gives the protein CSGSGGAGANVLIF.

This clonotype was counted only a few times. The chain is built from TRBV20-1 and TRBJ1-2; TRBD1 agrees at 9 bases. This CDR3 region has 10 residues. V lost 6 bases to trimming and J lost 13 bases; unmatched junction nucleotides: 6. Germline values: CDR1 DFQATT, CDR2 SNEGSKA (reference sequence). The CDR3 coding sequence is TGCAGTGCGCGGGGACAGGGCGGCACCTTC. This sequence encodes CSARGQGGTF.

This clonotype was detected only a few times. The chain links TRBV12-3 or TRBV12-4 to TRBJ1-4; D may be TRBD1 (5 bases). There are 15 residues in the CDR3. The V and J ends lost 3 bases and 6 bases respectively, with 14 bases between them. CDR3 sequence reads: CASSFGGSSYEKLFF. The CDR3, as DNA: TGTGCCAGCAGTTTTGGGGGAAGCTCATATGAAAAACTGTTTTTT.

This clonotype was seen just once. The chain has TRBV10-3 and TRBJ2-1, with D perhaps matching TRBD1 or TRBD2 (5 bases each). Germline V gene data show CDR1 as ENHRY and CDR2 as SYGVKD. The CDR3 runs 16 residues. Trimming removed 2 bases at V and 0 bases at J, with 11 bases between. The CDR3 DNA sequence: TGTGCCATCAGTGAGCCGTCGGGGACCTCCTACAATGAGCAGTTCTTC. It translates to CAISEPSGTSYNEQFF.

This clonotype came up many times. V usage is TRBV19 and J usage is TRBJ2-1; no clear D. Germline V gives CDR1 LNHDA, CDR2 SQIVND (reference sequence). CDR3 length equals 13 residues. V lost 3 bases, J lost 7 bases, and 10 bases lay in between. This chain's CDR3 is CASSMISGNEQFF. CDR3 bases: TGTGCCAGTAGTATGATTAGTGGGAATGAGCAGTTCTTC.

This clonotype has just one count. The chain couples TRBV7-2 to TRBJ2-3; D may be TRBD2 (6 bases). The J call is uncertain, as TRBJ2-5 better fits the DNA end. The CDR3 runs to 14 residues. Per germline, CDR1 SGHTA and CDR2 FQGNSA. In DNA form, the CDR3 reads TGTGCCAGCTCACCACGGTGGGGGGAAGAGACCCAGTACTTC. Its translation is CASSPRWGEETQYF.